The rows below give T cell receptor beta chains drawn from one sample of a study of Ad26.COV2.S vaccination and SARS-CoV-2 variants. Assay used: immunoSEQ multiplex PCR; TCRdb lists only in-frame clones, some missing. The sample includes some 520,000 clones, around 90% seen only once; the top ten take 10% to 15%. Specimen: peripheral blood, collected in a trial of Ad26.COV2.S vaccine versus placebo. The receptor set was obtained from a person between 18 and 60 years old who received the Ad26.COV2.S COVID-19 vaccine or a placebo. Each CDR3 is given without its conserved first and last residue. Fields, in order: J gene, V gene, CDR3 protein.

>TRBJ1-6|TRBV27
ASTQPRGIYNSPLH
>TRBJ1-5|TRBV2
ASSVAGSLQPQH
>TRBJ2-1|TRBV6-1
ASRANSNEQF
>TRBJ2-5|TRBV5-5
ASSLERTGGKTQY
>TRBJ2-7|TRBV27
ASSLGPLVYEQY
>TRBJ1-1|TRBV5-1
ASSGQRNTEAF
>TRBJ2-2|TRBV30
AFRARGTGELF
>TRBJ1-2|TRBV6-5
ASSLGRDHT
>TRBJ2-3|TRBV7-2
ASSLSGGRPDTQY
>TRBJ2-5|TRBV5-4
ASSSGQGRETQY
>TRBJ1-2|TRBV2
ASSVGPVDGYT
>TRBJ1-1|TRBV5-6
ASSPRPGTEAF
>TRBJ1-1|TRBV6-2/TRBV6-3
ASSSRAYTEAF
>TRBJ2-3|TRBV2
ASERATGIADTQY
>TRBJ2-1|TRBV9
ASSPPLPVRINEQF
>TRBJ1-1|TRBV19
ASSTPGQGRKNTEAF
>TRBJ2-7|TRBV19
ASSIGTGWYEQY
>TRBJ1-2|TRBV28
ASRTVLYGYT
>TRBJ1-2|TRBV25-1
ASSASGYGYT
>TRBJ2-5|TRBV7-9
ASSLGLPGRLQETQY
>TRBJ2-3|TRBV6-1
ASSEVSGSTDTQY
>TRBJ1-1|TRBV3-1/TRBV3-2
ASSQGRTHTEAF
>TRBJ2-3|TRBV9
ASSVTGGPDTQY
>TRBJ2-7|TRBV20-1
SASGQQLYEQY
>TRBJ2-2|TRBV24-1
ATSDLGQGDSGELF
>TRBJ2-1|TRBV19
ASSILAGVGNEQF
>TRBJ2-2|TRBV27
ASSSMELF
>TRBJ1-5|TRBV15
ATSRERDSSNQPQH
>TRBJ1-2|TRBV25-1
ASSVGNYGYT
>TRBJ2-1|TRBV19
ASSPLAASSYNEQF
>TRBJ1-5|TRBV6-2/TRBV6-3
ASSYDRGYNQPQH
>TRBJ1-1|TRBV7-8
ASRPEVDTEAF
>TRBJ2-2|TRBV19
ASGPGELF
>TRBJ2-7|TRBV30
AWAGLDEQY
>TRBJ2-7|TRBV7-9
ASNPESGGPPQY
>TRBJ1-3|TRBV28
ASSSAGNTIY
>TRBJ2-7|TRBV16
ASLRGSPSYEQY
>TRBJ2-1|TRBV30
AWSARRSMVNNEQF